One sample yielded the 22 T cell receptor beta chains listed below, sequenced in a study of blood T cell repertoires in COVID-19. Sequencing used immunoSEQ multiplex PCR; TCRdb keeps in-frame clones, though not all of them. This table has a few hundred thousand clones, 86% appearing once. The source material was peripheral blood. These receptors were obtained from a woman aged 55-69 years with COVID-19, enrolled during active disease.

V gene TRBV23-1 combines with J gene TRBJ2-7; D is unclear. TRBV23-1 is placed among ORFs of uncertain function. The CDR3 covers 11 residues. V gave up 8 bases and J gave up 3 bases, with 8 bases separating them. CDR3 region: CASPCSYEQYF. The CDR3 DNA reads TGCGCCAGCCCCTGTAGCTACGAGCAGTACTTC.

This clone was seen only a few times. The chain uses TRBV11-3 and TRBJ2-5; 7 nucleotides align to TRBD1. CDR3 length: 16 residues. CDR1 SGHNT and CDR2 YENEEA come from the germline V gene. The junction had 11 bases not matched to a gene; V was cut back by 3 bases and J by 4 bases. DNA for the CDR3: TGTGCCAGCAGCTTGGCCCGACAGGGACGTGGAGAGACCCAGTACTTC. Protein: CASSLARQGRGETQYF. The full variable domain, with the rest looked up from reference TRBV11-3 and TRBJ2-5, is EAGVVQSPRYKIIEKKQPVAFWCNPISGHNTLYWYLQNLGQGPELLIRYENEEAVDDSQLPKDRFSAERLKGVDSTLKIQPAELGDSAVYLCASSLARQGRGETQYFGPGTRLLVL.

V and J are TRBV15 and TRBJ2-2; a possible D gene is TRBD2 (5 bases). Germline values: CDR1 LNHNV, CDR2 YYDKDF (reference sequence). The CDR3 has 13 amino acids. The germline V and J ends were trimmed by 1 base and 6 bases, with 6 bases remaining between them. The CDR3 bases are TGTGCCACCAGCAGAGCGGGGTCCGGGGAGCTGTTTTTT. It is translated as CATSRAGSGELFF. The variable domain in full, completed from reference TRBV15 and TRBJ2-2, reads DAMVIQNPRYQVTQFGKPVTLSCSQTLNHNVMYWYQQKSSQAPKLLFHYYDKDFNNEADTPDNFQSRRPNTSFCFLDIRSPGLGDTAMYLCATSRAGSGELFFGEGSRLTVL.

V usage is TRBV20-1 and J usage is TRBJ1-2; D gene uncertain. The V gene's germline CDR1 is DFQATT and CDR2 SNEGSKA (reference sequence). V lost 3 bases to trimming and J lost 4 bases, with 9 bases between them. CDR3 length: 12 residues. CDR3 DNA sequence: TGCAGTGCTAGTGGAGATTTCTATGGCTACACCTTC. The encoded protein is CSASGDFYGYTF.

The CDR3 region is CASSRAGAGQIFGYTF. The CDR3, as DNA: TGTGCCAGTAGTAGGGCCGGCGCGGGGCAGATTTTTGGCTACACCTTC. The rearrangement joins TRBV19 to TRBJ1-2, with D maybe TRBD1 (5 bases). V was clipped by 4 bases and J by 7 bases, with 22 bases between them. This CDR3 spans 16 amino acids. CDR1 is LNHDA, CDR2 SQIVND, per germline (reference sequence).

J is TRBJ1-1 and V is TRBV7-2; 8 bases are a match to TRBD1. Germline values: CDR1 SGHTA, CDR2 FQGNSA. CDR3 length: 15 residues. Trimming removed 6 bases from V and 6 bases from J; junction bases left unmatched: 12. The CDR3 sequence is CASRPHPRGQAEAFF. CDR3 coding DNA: TGTGCCAGCAGGCCACACCCCAGGGGGCAAGCTGAAGCTTTCTTT.

The CDR3 reads CASSPDGGAGEKLFF. DNA of the CDR3: TGTGCCAGCAGCCCAGACGGGGGGGCGGGCGAAAAACTGTTTTTT. The chain joins TRBV9 to TRBJ1-4; the D gene is possibly TRBD1 (6 bases). V lost 4 bases, J lost 8 bases, and 18 bases lay in between. The germline gives CDR1 SGDLS, CDR2 YYNGEE. CDR3 length: 15 residues.

The chain has TRBV18 and TRBJ1-1, with D uncertain. Germline V lookup: CDR1 KGHSH, CDR2 LQKENI. This CDR3 region has 15 residues. Trimming removed 3 bases at V and 0 bases at J, with 11 bases between. This chain's CDR3 is CASSPPTGVNTEAFF. In nucleotides, the CDR3 is TGTGCCAGCTCACCCCCCACGGGAGTGAACACTGAAGCTTTCTTT.

CDR3 sequence: CASSLSGGLPSEQYF. CDR3 sequence (DNA): TGTGCCAGCAGTTTAAGCGGGGGTCTACCCTCCGAGCAGTACTTC. This chain uses TRBV27 with TRBJ2-7; 8 nucleotides align to TRBD2. This CDR3 has 15 amino acids. V shed 2 bases, J shed 6 bases, and the junction held 9 bases outside the gene matches. CDR1 MNHEY and CDR2 SMNVEV come from the germline V gene (reference sequence).

This clone was picked up one time. The chain uses TRBV7-9 and TRBJ2-1, with D perhaps matching TRBD1 (5 bases). Trimming cost V 3 bases and J 5 bases, with 11 bases left between them. Germline CDR1 SEHNR, CDR2 FQNEAQ (reference sequence). This CDR3 has 14 amino acids. In DNA form, the CDR3 reads TGTGCCAGCAGCTTCCGACAGTTAAACAATGAGCAGTTCTTC. Translated, it gives CASSFRQLNNEQFF.

The V gene is TRBV27, the J gene TRBJ1-1; no clear D. The V end was cut by 6 bases, the J end by 1 base, with 12 bases between. CDR1 is MNHEY, CDR2 SMNVEV, per germline (reference sequence). This CDR3 has 14 residues. The CDR3 DNA is TGTGCCAGCAGCCACTACCTTGGGAACACTGAAGCTTTCTTT. Translating it yields CASSHYLGNTEAFF.

A few counts support this clone. V and J are TRBV9 and TRBJ1-3, with no clear D. V was clipped by 0 bases and J by 2 bases, with 21 bases between them. Germline CDR1 SGDLS, CDR2 YYNGEE. CDR3 length: 19 residues. Here the CDR3 reads CASSVASGSQSSTGNTIYF. CDR3 DNA sequence: TGTGCCAGCAGCGTAGCCTCGGGGTCGCAGAGCTCTACTGGAAACACCATATATTTT.

The rearrangement uses TRBV13 and TRBJ1-5; D unclear. This CDR3 has 14 amino acids. Germline V lookup: CDR1 PRHDT, CDR2 FYEKMQ (reference sequence). Trimming left V 5 bases short and J 2 bases short, with 10 bases between. CDR3 amino acids: CASSARPGNQPQHF. As DNA, the CDR3 is TGTGCCAGCAGCGCCCGCCCGGGCAATCAGCCCCAGCATTTT.

The V call is TRBV18, the J call TRBJ1-1, with TRBD1 matching 7 bases. The germline CDR1 and CDR2 sequences are KGHSH and LQKENI. With 6 bases clipped from V and 1 base from J, the junction kept 8 bases outside the gene matches. CDR3 length: 15 residues. CDR3 residues: CASSERGTENTEAFF. In nucleotides, the CDR3 is TGTGCCAGCTCCGAACGAGGGACAGAGAACACTGAAGCTTTCTTT.

To note about this clone: At the DNA level, this CDR3 is encoded by other sequences in the same sample as well. The rearrangement links TRBV12-3 or TRBV12-4 to TRBJ1-1; perhaps TRBD1 as D (6 bases). With 2 bases removed from V and 6 bases from J, the gap between germline ends came to 7 bases. The CDR3 extends over 12 amino acids. The DNA of the CDR3 is TGTGCCAGCAGTTTACAGGGGTCTGAAGCTTTCTTT. This translates into CASSLQGSEAFF.

CDR3 DNA sequence: TGTGCCAGCAGCCCCCTGGCGGGGGGCCAAGAGACCCAGTACTTC. Its protein product is CASSPLAGGQETQYF. This rearrangement joins TRBV11-2 to TRBJ2-5; 8 positions agree with TRBD2. After removal of 5 bases from V and 1 base from J, the junction contained 6 bases not matched to a gene. This CDR3 has 15 residues. Germline V lookup: CDR1 SGHAT, CDR2 FQNNGV.

The chain combines TRBV10-3 with TRBJ2-6; TRBD1 aligns across 9 bases. Unmatched junction bases numbered 5, after V lost 4 bases and J lost 1 base. Germline loops: CDR1 ENHRY, CDR2 SYGVKD. CDR3 length equals 17 residues. The CDR3 nucleotides are TGTGCCATCAGTGGGGCGGACAGGGGATCTGGGGCCAACGTCCTGACTTTC. As protein: CAISGADRGSGANVLTF.

The chain uses TRBV9 and TRBJ1-2; D uncertain. V lost 3 bases to trimming and J lost 4 bases, with 22 bases between them. Germline assignment: CDR1 SGDLS and CDR2 YYNGEE. The CDR3 length is 17 residues. The CDR3 spells CASSEALISTGIYGYTF. For the CDR3, the DNA is TGTGCCAGCAGCGAGGCCCTTATCTCGACGGGAATCTATGGCTACACCTTC.

This chain joins TRBV5-6 and TRBJ1-2; 8 positions agree with TRBD1. The germline gives CDR1 SGHDT, CDR2 YYEEEE. The J segment lost 5 bases and the V segment lost 3 bases, leaving 6 bases of the junction unmatched. The CDR3 covers 14 residues. Here the CDR3 reads CASSSLDRAYGYTF. Written as DNA, the CDR3 is TGTGCCAGCAGCTCGTTGGACAGGGCGTATGGCTACACCTTC.

The chain employs TRBV11-2 and TRBJ1-2, with no clear D. V was pared by 5 bases and J by 8 bases, with 18 bases between. Germline CDR1 reads SGHAT; CDR2 reads FQNNGV. This CDR3 has 14 residues. CDR3 sequence reads: CASSPGRVANGYTF. The CDR3 region has the DNA TGTGCCAGCAGCCCCGGGAGGGTAGCTAACGGCTACACCTTC.

V is TRBV3-1 (or the pseudogene TRBV3-2) and J is TRBJ1-3; D unclear. This CDR3 has 14 residues. Germline values: CDR1 LGHDT, CDR2 YNNKEL (reference sequence). Trimming left V 6 bases short and J 1 base short, with 10 bases between. As DNA, the CDR3 is TGTGCCAGCAGTCCCCGAGGGTCTGGAAACACCATATATTTT. Translation: CASSPRGSGNTIYF.

The rearrangement joins TRBV4-1 to TRBJ2-5; 7 nucleotides agree with TRBD2. V gave up 3 bases and J gave up 5 bases; unmatched junction bases: 9. CDR3 length: 15 amino acids. Germline values: CDR1 MGHRA, CDR2 YSYEKL. CDR3 in amino acids: CASSQRTGREETQYF. The CDR3 DNA reads as TGCGCCAGCAGCCAGCGGACTGGGAGGGAGGAGACCCAGTACTTC.